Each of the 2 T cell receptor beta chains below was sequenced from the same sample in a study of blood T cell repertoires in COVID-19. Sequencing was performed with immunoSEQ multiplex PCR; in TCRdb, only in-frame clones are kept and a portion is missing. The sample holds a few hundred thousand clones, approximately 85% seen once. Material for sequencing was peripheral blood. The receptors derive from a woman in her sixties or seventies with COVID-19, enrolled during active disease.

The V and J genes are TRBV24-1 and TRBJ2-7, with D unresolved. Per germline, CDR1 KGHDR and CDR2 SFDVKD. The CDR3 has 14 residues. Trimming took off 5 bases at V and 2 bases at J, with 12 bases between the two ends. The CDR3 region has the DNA TGTGCCACCAGTGGACAAACCGCGCCCTACGAGCAGTACTTC. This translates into CATSGQTAPYEQYF.

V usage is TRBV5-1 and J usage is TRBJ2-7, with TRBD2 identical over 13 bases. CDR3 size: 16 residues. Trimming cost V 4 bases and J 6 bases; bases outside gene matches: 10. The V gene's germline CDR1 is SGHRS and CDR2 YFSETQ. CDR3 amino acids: CASSDGLAGARGEQYF. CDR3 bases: TGCGCCAGCAGCGATGGACTAGCGGGAGCCCGGGGCGAGCAGTACTTC.